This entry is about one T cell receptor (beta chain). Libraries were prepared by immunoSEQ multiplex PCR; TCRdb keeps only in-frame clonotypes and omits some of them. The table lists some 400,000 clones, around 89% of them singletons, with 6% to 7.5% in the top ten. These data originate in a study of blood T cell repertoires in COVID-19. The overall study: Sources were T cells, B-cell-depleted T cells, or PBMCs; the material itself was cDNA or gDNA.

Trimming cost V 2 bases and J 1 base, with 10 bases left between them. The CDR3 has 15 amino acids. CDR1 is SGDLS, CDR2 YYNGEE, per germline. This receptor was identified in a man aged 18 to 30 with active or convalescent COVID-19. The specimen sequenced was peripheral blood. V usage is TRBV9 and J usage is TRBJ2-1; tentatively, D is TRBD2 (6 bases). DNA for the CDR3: TGTGCCAGCAGCGTGACCGGGACTTCCTACAATGAGCAGTTCTTC. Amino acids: CASSVTGTSYNEQFF.